One TCR beta chain is described in this entry. Time point reported: new active TB diagnosis, blood taken before or within 7 days of starting treatment. The repertoire was sequenced with immunoSEQ multiplex PCR; TCRdb's copy has only in-frame clones and lacks some. The sample holds under 30,000 clones, 92% seen once. These data come from a study of T cells in tuberculosis. Study-wide background: CD1B tetramers identified T cells specific for mycobacterial lipid GMM.

Per germline, CDR1 ENHRY and CDR2 SYGVKD. This CDR3 comprises 12 residues. V was trimmed by 11 bases and J by 0 bases, leaving 9 bases between them. This chain connects TRBV10-3 to TRBJ2-3; D gene ambiguous. Source: PBMCs, taken at tuberculosis diagnosis. The clonotype originates from an adult with tuberculosis. CDR3 residues: CASSPSTDTQYF. CDR3 sequence (DNA): TGTGCCTCTAGTCCTAGCACAGATACGCAGTATTTT.